One sample yielded the 17 T cell receptor beta chains listed below, sequenced in a study of blood T cell repertoires in COVID-19. Assay used: immunoSEQ multiplex PCR; TCRdb lists only in-frame clones, some missing. This sample carries about 59,000 clones, roughly 85% of them seen once, and the ten largest clones take approximately 3.5%. Sequenced input: peripheral blood. The source is a man in his fifties or sixties with acute or convalescent COVID-19.

The rearrangement uses TRBV11-2 and TRBJ1-2; unclear D gene. This CDR3 comprises 13 residues. V was shortened by 1 base and J by 7 bases, with 10 bases between the two germline ends. Per germline, CDR1 SGHAT and CDR2 FQNNGV. The CDR3 coding sequence is TGTGCCAGCAGCTTAGCCGAGTCTAGTGGCTACACCTTC. It codes for CASSLAESSGYTF.

The chain carries TRBV16 and TRBJ2-7; D is unclear. V was pared by 4 bases and J by 5 bases, with 15 bases between. The germline V gene has CDR1 KGHSY and CDR2 FQNENV. CDR3 length: 14 residues. CDR3: CASSLAGGIDEQYF. As DNA, the CDR3 is TGTGCCAGCAGCCTGGCAGGTGGTATCGACGAGCAGTACTTC.

The rearrangement uses TRBV10-3 and TRBJ2-7, with 8 bases matching TRBD1. Germline V gene sequence: CDR1 ENHRY, CDR2 SYGVKD. The length of the CDR3 is 17 residues. With V trimmed by 3 bases and J by 3 bases, 13 bases remained unmatched. CDR3 amino acids: CAISDPGTGGRYYEQYF. In DNA form, the CDR3 reads TGTGCCATCAGTGACCCCGGGACAGGAGGGCGATACTACGAGCAGTACTTC.

The V call is TRBV5-4, the J call TRBJ1-1; perhaps TRBD1 as D (6 bases). The V gene lost 4 bases and the J gene lost 3 bases, with 16 bases spanning the gap. Germline CDR1 SGHNT, CDR2 YYREEE (reference sequence). The CDR3 has 15 residues. CDR3 sequence (DNA): TGTGCCAGCAGCGCTTCGGCAGGGGCGGACACTGAAGCTTTCTTT. Protein product: CASSASAGADTEAFF.

This rearrangement joins TRBV7-9 to TRBJ2-7; a possible D gene is TRBD1 (6 bases). The CDR3 totals 15 residues. The V and J ends lost 1 base and 4 bases respectively, with 14 bases between them. Germline lookup yields CDR1 SEHNR and CDR2 FQNEAQ (reference sequence). Written as DNA, the CDR3 is TGTGCCAGCAGCTTAGAAGGGACACCTTTTTACGAGCAGTACTTC. Translation: CASSLEGTPFYEQYF.

The J gene is TRBJ1-6, the V gene TRBV5-1; D remains ambiguous. The CDR3 is 15 amino acids. V lost 4 bases and J lost 7, with 15 bases in between. Germline V gene sequence: CDR1 SGHRS, CDR2 YFSETQ. For the CDR3, the DNA is TGCGCCAGCAGCCCACTACGGACGGGGAATTCACCCCTCCACTTT. It is translated as CASSPLRTGNSPLHF.

This clone turned up a few times. The V and J genes are TRBV9 and TRBJ1-6; 8 bases are shared with TRBD1. The germline gives CDR1 SGDLS, CDR2 YYNGEE. V lost 3 bases and J lost 7; bases outside the gene matches: 3. This CDR3 contains 14 residues. Here the CDR3 DNA reads TGTGCCAGCAGCGCCTGGGACAGGAATTCACCCCTCCACTTT. It specifies CASSAWDRNSPLHF.

This clone was found a few times. The chain recombines TRBV4-2 with TRBJ2-7; the D gene is possibly TRBD2 (6 bases). CDR1 and CDR2 from the germline V gene are LGHNA and YNFKEQ. The CDR3 has 13 amino acids. The ends were cut back, 3 bases at V and 5 bases at J, with 11 bases in the middle. CDR3 bases: TGTGCCAGCAGCCATCCGGGAGAGGACGAGCAGTACTTC. Translated: CASSHPGEDEQYF.

This sequence joins TRBV11-2 and TRBJ2-1; D is perhaps TRBD2 (6 bases). The CDR3 sequence is 16 residues long. V was trimmed by 5 bases and J by 0 bases, leaving 14 bases between them. Germline CDR1 and CDR2: SGHAT and FQNNGV. In nucleotides, the CDR3 is TGTGCCAGCAGCCGGAGGGGCGGGACCTCCTACAATGAGCAGTTCTTC. This codes for CASSRRGGTSYNEQFF.

V is TRBV4-2 and J is TRBJ1-5, with 7 nucleotides matching TRBD1. V was pared by 1 base and J by 0 bases, with 6 bases of the junction left unmatched. Germline assignment: CDR1 LGHNA and CDR2 YNFKEQ. The CDR3 runs to 17 residues. The CDR3 loop is CASSQAGTANSNQPQHF. In nucleotides, the CDR3 is TGTGCCAGCAGCCAAGCCGGGACAGCAAATAGCAATCAGCCCCAGCATTTT.

This sequence joins TRBV28 and TRBJ2-5; 8 bases fit TRBD2. The J segment lost 3 bases and the V segment lost 2 bases, leaving 5 bases of the junction unmatched. This CDR3 has 15 amino acids. Germline lookup yields CDR1 MDHEN and CDR2 SYDVKM. CDR3 region: CASSLRLAYKETQYF. The CDR3 nucleotides read TGTGCCAGCAGTTTAAGACTAGCGTATAAAGAGACCCAGTACTTC.

The chain joins TRBV15 to TRBJ1-4, with no clear D. The CDR3 is 15 residues long. CDR1 LNHNV and CDR2 YYDKDF come from the germline V gene (reference sequence). V lost 0 bases to trimming and J lost 5 bases, with 10 bases between them. The CDR3 DNA reads TGTGCCACCAGCAGAGATCCTCCGGGAAATGAAAAACTGTTTTTT. It yields the protein CATSRDPPGNEKLFF.

The chain uses TRBV7-2 and TRBJ2-3, with 7 bases that match TRBD2. Germline lookup yields CDR1 SGHTA and CDR2 FQGNSA. Trimming at V came to 3 bases and at J to 4 bases, leaving 4 bases not matched to a gene. The CDR3 is made up of 14 amino acids. CDR3: CASSFQRGADTQYF. As DNA, the CDR3 is TGTGCCAGCAGCTTCCAGCGGGGCGCAGATACGCAGTATTTT. Full variable domain (remainder filled in from reference TRBV7-2 and TRBJ2-3): GAGVSQSPSNKVTEKGKDVELRCDPISGHTALYWYRQSLGQGLEFLIYFQGNSAPDKSGLPSDRFSAERTGGSVSTLTIQRTQQEDSAVYLCASSFQRGADTQYFGPGTRLTVL.

The V call is TRBV28, the J call TRBJ2-7; 8 nucleotides align to TRBD2. V was clipped by 8 bases and J by 7 bases; unmatched bases: 7. This CDR3 comprises 12 residues. Germline V lookup: CDR1 MDHEN, CDR2 SYDVKM. This chain's CDR3 is CASCSGSKEQYF. Written as DNA, the CDR3 is TGTGCCAGCTGCAGCGGGAGTAAGGAGCAGTACTTC.

The CDR3 region is CASSLGQGNEKLFF. In nucleotides, the CDR3 is TGTGCCAGCAGCTTAGGGCAGGGTAATGAAAAACTGTTTTTT. This chain links TRBV9 with TRBJ1-4; D might be TRBD1 (5 bases). V lost 4 bases and J lost 4, with 11 bases in between. CDR1 and CDR2 from the germline V gene are SGDLS and YYNGEE. This CDR3 spans 14 amino acids.

The V call is TRBV7-9, the J call TRBJ2-6, with a tentative D call TRBD1 (5 bases). The CDR3 totals 18 residues. In germline, CDR1 is SEHNR, CDR2 FQNEAQ (reference sequence). V lost 5 bases, J lost 2 bases, and 19 bases lay in between. The CDR3: CASSQPVAGPTGANVLTF. For the CDR3, the DNA is TGTGCCAGCAGCCAGCCGGTGGCAGGGCCCACTGGGGCCAACGTCCTGACTTTC.

The V call is TRBV7-2, the J call TRBJ1-2, with TRBD1 as a possible D gene (6 bases). This CDR3 comprises 15 residues. Germline CDR1 reads SGHTA; CDR2 reads FQGNSA. Between the trimmed V and J ends, which lost 3 bases and 6 bases, there was a span of 17 bases. The CDR3: CASSFQSGGGNGYTF. CDR3 sequence (DNA): TGTGCCAGCAGCTTTCAGTCGGGGGGCGGAAATGGCTACACCTTC.